This TCR beta chain was identified in a study of CXCR3-negative and CXCR3-positive naive CD8 T cells. Study at large: A total of about 140 million TRB reads was generated, with about 1.5 +/- 0.3 million per library.

Carrying UMI labels, the TRB cDNA libraries were prepared through 5' RACE. TCRdb reprocessed the 5' RACE reads and reports one entry per CDR3 protein, with no DNA. The ten top clones account for around 15%, within a sample of 40,000 to 45,000 distinct CDR3 sequences. Study conclusions and caveats: Most assays used freshly isolated PBMCs, as cryopreservation partially reduced CXCR3. The study inferred TCR strength from TRB CDR3 properties and found comparable surface CD5 between naive subsets.

About this clonotype: Its antigen remains unidentified.

Germline assignment: CDR1 SGHKS and CDR2 YYEKEE (reference sequence). CDR3 length equals 15 residues. The chain uses TRBV5-5 and TRBJ2-1; the D call from TCRdb, TRBD1, cannot be confirmed without DNA. This receptor was taken from a human donor in good health. Some clones in this sample may be carry-over from other donors' samples. The sequenced sample was memory CD8+ T cells from blood. CDR3 amino acids: CASSPLDSLYNEQFF.